Reported below is one T cell receptor (beta chain). Its antigen is currently unknown. The source of the sample is a study of PD-1 blockade in classical Hodgkin lymphoma. Study observations and caveats: Patients newly diagnosed and complete responders had comparable baseline diversity.

Trimming removed 6 bases from V and 5 bases from J, with 19 bases in between. Germline V gene data show CDR1 as MNHEY and CDR2 as SMNVEV (reference sequence). The CDR3 loop spans 15 amino acids. The time point: cycle 4 day 1 (C4D1), after less than seven weeks of nivolumab. The patients all showed relapse after autologous stem cell transplantation, while their brentuximab vedotin exposure varied. Data came from immunoSEQ multiplex PCR; TCRdb stores just in-frame clones and leaves some out. The sample lists some 96,000 clones, 85% to 95% occurring once. The material was peripheral blood mononuclear cells (PBMCs), obtained before the fourth cycle of nivolumab. The clonotype originates from a human donor with classical Hodgkin lymphoma. The chain recombines TRBV27 with TRBJ1-1, with a weak D call TRBD1 (6 bases). The CDR3 here is CASSPSRGGGTEAFF. In DNA form, the CDR3 reads TGTGCCAGCAGCCCCAGTAGGGGGGGAGGTACTGAAGCTTTCTTT.